These T cell receptor beta chains were read from a single sample in a study of cytomegalovirus exposure and HLA in healthy donors. Assay: immunoSEQ multiplex PCR; the TCRdb copy retains only in-frame clones and omits some. The data contain approximately 240,000 clones, 75% to 90% of them singletons. Sequenced material: PBMCs. The receptor set was obtained from a woman aged 18-29 years in good health and CMV-seronegative. CDR3s include the opening cysteine and the closing phenylalanine or tryptophan. Fields, in order: V gene, J gene, clone size, D gene, CDR3 DNA, CDR3 protein. A D gene is named only where the DNA matches it firmly. Expanded clones get a size class; other rows say once, few or many, or leave the size out.

v_gene: TRBV2; j_gene: TRBJ1-2; abundance: -; d_gene: -; CDR3nt: TGTGCCAGCAGTGAAACCCAGGGCCTACTTAACTATGTCTACACCTTC; CDR3aa: CASSETQGLLNYVYTF
v_gene: TRBV2; j_gene: TRBJ2-2; abundance: -; d_gene: -; CDR3nt: TGTGCCAGCCCCCCGCGGAGGGGGGGCGCGGACACCGGGGAGCTGTTTTTT; CDR3aa: CASPPRRGGADTGELFF
v_gene: TRBV19; j_gene: TRBJ2-7; abundance: -; d_gene: TRBD1; CDR3nt: TGTGCCAGTAGCATCCCGGGACAGGGGACCTACGAGCAGTACTTC; CDR3aa: CASSIPGQGTYEQYF
v_gene: TRBV6-5; j_gene: TRBJ2-1; abundance: -; d_gene: TRBD2; CDR3nt: TGTGCCAGCAGTTACTACGGGGGGAATGAGCAGTTCTTC; CDR3aa: CASSYYGGNEQFF
v_gene: TRBV9; j_gene: TRBJ2-1; abundance: -; d_gene: TRBD2; CDR3nt: TGTGCCAGCAGCGCAAGACTAGCGGGGGACACCTACAATGAGCAGTTCTTC; CDR3aa: CASSARLAGDTYNEQFF
v_gene: TRBV7-3; j_gene: TRBJ1-3; abundance: -; d_gene: -; CDR3nt: TGTGCCAGCAGCCCCCAGGCCCCCGGGGCTGGAAACACCATATATTTT; CDR3aa: CASSPQAPGAGNTIYF
v_gene: TRBV5-1; j_gene: TRBJ2-1; abundance: -; d_gene: TRBD2; CDR3nt: TGCGCCAGCAGCTTTGGGCGGGAGTCCAATGAGCAGTTCTTC; CDR3aa: CASSFGRESNEQFF
v_gene: TRBV4-3; j_gene: TRBJ2-2; abundance: -; d_gene: -; CDR3nt: TGCGCCAGCAGCCGCCTGGGGGGCACCGGGGAGCTGTTTTTT; CDR3aa: CASSRLGGTGELFF
v_gene: TRBV5-1; j_gene: TRBJ1-1; abundance: -; d_gene: TRBD1; CDR3nt: TGCGCCAGCAGTCGAACAGGGGTCGAGACTGAAGCTTTCTTT; CDR3aa: CASSRTGVETEAFF
v_gene: TRBV14; j_gene: TRBJ2-1; abundance: -; d_gene: -; CDR3nt: TGTGCCAGCAGCCCCCTAACCGGGAATGAGCAGTTCTTC; CDR3aa: CASSPLTGNEQFF
v_gene: TRBV28; j_gene: TRBJ2-7; abundance: once; d_gene: -; CDR3nt: TGTGCCAGCAGTTTCCTCCGGCTAGGAGGGGAGGCCCCATCCGAGCAGTACTTC; CDR3aa: CASSFLRLGGEAPSEQYF
v_gene: TRBV18; j_gene: TRBJ2-7; abundance: -; d_gene: TRBD1; CDR3nt: TGTGCCAGCTCACACGGGACAGGTTACTACGAGCAGTACTTC; CDR3aa: CASSHGTGYYEQYF
v_gene: TRBV19; j_gene: TRBJ1-1; abundance: -; d_gene: -; CDR3nt: TGTGCCAGTAGTATAGATCTATGGGCAGGCCGGGGTACTGAAGCTTTCTTT; CDR3aa: CASSIDLWAGRGTEAFF
v_gene: TRBV6-5; j_gene: TRBJ1-1; abundance: -; d_gene: -; CDR3nt: TGTGCCAGCAGTTACACCGGTGGGGGGAAGGGAGCTTTCTTT; CDR3aa: CASSYTGGGKGAFF
v_gene: TRBV4-3; j_gene: TRBJ2-1; abundance: -; d_gene: -; CDR3nt: TGCGCCAGCAGCCAAGATTTCCGGCGGGGGCGCTTAGGAACTGGTGAGCAGTTCTTC; CDR3aa: CASSQDFRRGRLGTGEQFF
v_gene: TRBV29-1; j_gene: TRBJ1-2; abundance: -; d_gene: -; CDR3nt: TGCAGCGTTGAGTCAGGGCAATATGGCTACACCTTC; CDR3aa: CSVESGQYGYTF
v_gene: TRBV11-3; j_gene: TRBJ2-1; abundance: -; d_gene: TRBD1; CDR3nt: TGTGCCAGCAGCTCCCGACAGGGAAATGAGCAGTTCTTC; CDR3aa: CASSSRQGNEQFF
v_gene: TRBV5-1; j_gene: TRBJ1-2; abundance: -; d_gene: TRBD1; CDR3nt: TGCGCCAGCAGCACGGGACAGGGTTACTATGGCTACACCTTC; CDR3aa: CASSTGQGYYGYTF
v_gene: TRBV19; j_gene: TRBJ1-1; abundance: -; d_gene: -; CDR3nt: TGTGCCAGTAGTATGCCGGGTATCATCCCTGAAGCTTTCTTT; CDR3aa: CASSMPGIIPEAFF
v_gene: TRBV7-2; j_gene: TRBJ1-1; abundance: -; d_gene: TRBD1; CDR3nt: TGTGCCAGCAGCTTAGAAGGGGGGGACAGGGGGGCTGAAGCTTTCTTT; CDR3aa: CASSLEGGDRGAEAFF
v_gene: TRBV9; j_gene: TRBJ1-2; abundance: once; d_gene: -; CDR3nt: TGTGCCAGCAGCGTAGATAGAGACAGAAAGATCTATGGCTACACCTTC; CDR3aa: CASSVDRDRKIYGYTF
v_gene: TRBV10-3; j_gene: TRBJ1-2; abundance: -; d_gene: -; CDR3nt: TGTGCCAACGCTCCGGACAGCCTATATGGCTACACCTTC; CDR3aa: CANAPDSLYGYTF
v_gene: TRBV19; j_gene: TRBJ2-3; abundance: -; d_gene: TRBD1; CDR3nt: TGTGCCAGTAGTACTCTTTGGGACAGAGCAGATACGCAGTATTTT; CDR3aa: CASSTLWDRADTQYF
v_gene: TRBV7-2; j_gene: TRBJ2-3; abundance: -; d_gene: -; CDR3nt: TGTGCCAGCAGCTTAGACAGGGTCTCAGATACGCAGTATTTT; CDR3aa: CASSLDRVSDTQYF
v_gene: TRBV7-3; j_gene: TRBJ2-3; abundance: -; d_gene: -; CDR3nt: TGTGCCAGCAGTCCAAGCGCCCTAGCAGGCACAGATACGCAGTATTTT; CDR3aa: CASSPSALAGTDTQYF
v_gene: TRBV11-1; j_gene: TRBJ1-3; abundance: -; d_gene: -; CDR3nt: TGTGCCAGCAGCTTTCAGGGCACCTCTGGAAACACCATATATTTT; CDR3aa: CASSFQGTSGNTIYF
v_gene: TRBV7-2; j_gene: TRBJ1-2; abundance: -; d_gene: -; CDR3nt: TGTGCCAGCATTCTCGTCCTAAGCGAGTATGGCTACACCTTC; CDR3aa: CASILVLSEYGYTF
v_gene: TRBV29-1; j_gene: TRBJ1-5; abundance: -; d_gene: -; CDR3nt: TGCAGCGTTGGAGACGGCAATCAGCCCCAGCATTTT; CDR3aa: CSVGDGNQPQHF
v_gene: TRBV19; j_gene: TRBJ1-3; abundance: -; d_gene: TRBD1; CDR3nt: TGTGCCAGTAGGAACTCCGGGACAGGAAGATTTTCTGGAAACACCATATATTTT; CDR3aa: CASRNSGTGRFSGNTIYF
v_gene: TRBV11-2; j_gene: TRBJ1-3; abundance: -; d_gene: -; CDR3nt: TGTGCCAGCAGCTTAGGATACAGGGCTGGAAACACCATATATTTT; CDR3aa: CASSLGYRAGNTIYF
v_gene: TRBV10-3; j_gene: TRBJ2-1; abundance: once; d_gene: TRBD2; CDR3nt: TGTGCCATCAGTCCAAATCTAGCGGGAGGGCCAAAGGGGTACAATGAGCAGTTCTTC; CDR3aa: CAISPNLAGGPKGYNEQFF
v_gene: TRBV18; j_gene: TRBJ1-5; abundance: -; d_gene: TRBD1; CDR3nt: TGTGCCAGCTCACCAGGGACAGGGGGCCGTCAGCCCCAGCATTTT; CDR3aa: CASSPGTGGRQPQHF
v_gene: TRBV5-1; j_gene: TRBJ1-2; abundance: few; d_gene: -; CDR3nt: TGCGCCAGCAGCTTCAAATCGGAAGGCCTGAGGTATGGCTACACCTTC; CDR3aa: CASSFKSEGLRYGYTF
v_gene: TRBV2; j_gene: TRBJ1-2; abundance: -; d_gene: -; CDR3nt: TGTGCCAGCAGCGTCGGACAGATCTCCTATGGCTACACCTTC; CDR3aa: CASSVGQISYGYTF
v_gene: TRBV27; j_gene: TRBJ2-7; abundance: -; d_gene: TRBD1; CDR3nt: TGTGCCAGCAGCCGCCCCGGGACAGCCTCCTCCTACGAGCAGTACTTC; CDR3aa: CASSRPGTASSYEQYF
v_gene: TRBV7-4; j_gene: TRBJ2-7; abundance: -; d_gene: TRBD2; CDR3nt: TGTGCCAGCAGCTTTCTCTCCCTAGCGGGATGCTACGAGCAGTACTTC; CDR3aa: CASSFLSLAGCYEQYF
v_gene: TRBV2; j_gene: TRBJ2-7; abundance: -; d_gene: TRBD1; CDR3nt: TGTGCCAGCAGTGTACAGGGGGTAGGCTCCGAGCAGTACTTC; CDR3aa: CASSVQGVGSEQYF
v_gene: TRBV19; j_gene: TRBJ2-3; abundance: -; d_gene: -; CDR3nt: TGTGCCAGTATATGGACTAGGGGGGCAAGCACAGATACGCAGTATTTT; CDR3aa: CASIWTRGASTDTQYF
v_gene: TRBV4-3; j_gene: TRBJ2-7; abundance: -; d_gene: TRBD2; CDR3nt: TGCGCCAGCAGCGGACAGCGGGAGGGAGAGCAGTACTTC; CDR3aa: CASSGQREGEQYF
v_gene: TRBV15; j_gene: TRBJ1-2; abundance: -; d_gene: -; CDR3nt: TGTGCCACCAGCGCTGGCGAGGAGGGCTACACCTTC; CDR3aa: CATSAGEEGYTF
v_gene: TRBV21-1; j_gene: TRBJ2-1; abundance: -; d_gene: -; CDR3nt: TGTGCCAGCAGCGCCCGGGCTAGCGAGCTCAATGAGCAGTTCTTC; CDR3aa: CASSARASELNEQFF
v_gene: TRBV5-1; j_gene: TRBJ1-2; abundance: -; d_gene: TRBD1; CDR3nt: TGCGCCAGCAGCCCCCTCCGGGACAGGGGACCCTACACCTTC; CDR3aa: CASSPLRDRGPYTF
v_gene: TRBV19; j_gene: TRBJ1-1; abundance: -; d_gene: -; CDR3nt: TGTGCCAGTAGTTGGAGGGACACTGAAGCTTTCTTT; CDR3aa: CASSWRDTEAFF
v_gene: TRBV5-1; j_gene: TRBJ2-5; abundance: -; d_gene: TRBD1; CDR3nt: TGCGCCAGCAGCTTGGAAGGGGACAGGGGGCGAGAGACCCAGTACTTC; CDR3aa: CASSLEGDRGRETQYF
v_gene: TRBV7-9; j_gene: TRBJ1-2; abundance: -; d_gene: -; CDR3nt: TGTTCCAGCAGCTTTGTACAGGAAGGGGGTACTAACTATGGCTACACCTTC; CDR3aa: CSSSFVQEGGTNYGYTF
v_gene: TRBV7-6; j_gene: TRBJ1-4; abundance: few; d_gene: -; CDR3nt: TGTGCCAGCGCCAACACCGGGGGGAGTAATGAAAAACTGTTTTTT; CDR3aa: CASANTGGSNEKLFF
v_gene: TRBV5-4; j_gene: TRBJ1-1; abundance: -; d_gene: -; CDR3nt: TGTGCCAGCAGCCAGGAAAGAGGAGGAGCTTTCTTT; CDR3aa: CASSQERGGAFF
v_gene: TRBV4-1; j_gene: TRBJ1-5; abundance: -; d_gene: -; CDR3nt: TGCGCCAGCAGCCAATTGCTTTACAGGGCCGGCAATCAGCCCCAGCATTTT; CDR3aa: CASSQLLYRAGNQPQHF
v_gene: TRBV5-1; j_gene: TRBJ1-1; abundance: -; d_gene: TRBD1; CDR3nt: TGCGCCAGCAGCCGGGGAGGGACAGGTCTGACTGAAGCTTTCTTT; CDR3aa: CASSRGGTGLTEAFF
v_gene: TRBV18; j_gene: TRBJ2-3; abundance: -; d_gene: TRBD2; CDR3nt: TGTGCCAGCTCACCAGGACTACTTATAGCGGGGGATGGCACAGATACGCAGTATTTT; CDR3aa: CASSPGLLIAGDGTDTQYF
v_gene: TRBV7-9; j_gene: TRBJ2-7; abundance: -; d_gene: -; CDR3nt: TGTGCCACCCCATCGGGGAGCTCCTACGAGCAGTACTTC; CDR3aa: CATPSGSSYEQYF
v_gene: TRBV9; j_gene: TRBJ1-2; abundance: -; d_gene: -; CDR3nt: TGTGCCAGCAGCGTAGACGGGGACATCGGCTACACCTTC; CDR3aa: CASSVDGDIGYTF
v_gene: TRBV7-7; j_gene: TRBJ2-1; abundance: -; d_gene: -; CDR3nt: TGTGCCAGCAGCTTCGGGACTCCTTCCTACAATGAGCAGTTCTTC; CDR3aa: CASSFGTPSYNEQFF